Following are 12 T cell receptor beta chains from one sample sequenced in a study of cytomegalovirus exposure and HLA in healthy donors (dated by TCRdb to about 2017). The library was produced with the immunoSEQ multiplex PCR assay. For the multiplex PCR, a mixture combining 60 forward primers for TCR Vbeta segments and 13 reverse primers for TCR Jbeta segments was used. TCRdb mirrors the immuneACCESS table, restricted to in-frame sequences. Some clones are absent from its copies; in checked studies, under half trace to an unresolved V gene, and the reason for the others is unknown. This sample comprises over 110,000 clones, more than 75% of them detected only once. The ten top clones hold over 3% of the sample. Sequenced input: PBMCs. Receptor source: a female donor in good health and CMV-seronegative.

The J gene is TRBJ1-4, the V gene TRBV7-6; possible D gene TRBD1, 5 bases. Trimming left V 5 bases short and J 6 bases short, with 16 bases between. Germline CDR1 SGHVS, CDR2 FNYEAQ. The CDR3 contains 15 residues. The CDR3 bases are TGTGCCAGCAGCCAGACAGATCTCAACGATGAAAAACTGTTTTTT. Its protein is CASSQTDLNDEKLFF.

V is TRBV5-4 and J is TRBJ2-1, with 10 bases that match TRBD2. V shed 4 bases and J 5 bases; nucleotides not matched to a gene: 9. The germline gives CDR1 SGHNT, CDR2 YYREEE (reference sequence). The CDR3 extends over 16 amino acids. The CDR3 nucleotides read TGTGCCAGCAGCCCCCCTAGCGGGAGAACAGACAATGAGCAGTTCTTC. Translated: CASSPPSGRTDNEQFF.

This clone was seen a few times. This rearrangement joins TRBV6-1 to TRBJ2-1, with a tentative D call TRBD1 (6 bases). The CDR3 length is 14 residues. Looked up from germline, CDR1 is MNHNS and CDR2 is SASEGT. V shed 4 bases and J shed 9 bases, with 16 bases lying between them. The CDR3 sequence: CASSGQGNGAEQFF. CDR3 in DNA: TGTGCCAGCAGTGGGCAGGGGAATGGGGCTGAGCAGTTCTTC.

Only a few counts were recorded for this clone. The J gene is TRBJ1-3, the V gene TRBV27; perhaps TRBD1 as D (6 bases). The germline V gene encodes CDR1 MNHEY and CDR2 SMNVEV (reference sequence). This CDR3 spans 18 amino acids. The germline V and J ends were trimmed by 1 base and 1 base, with 17 bases remaining between them. The CDR3 nucleotides read TGTGCCAGCAGTTTATGGGGGCCGCAACAGATATCTGGAAACACCATATATTTT. Translating it yields CASSLWGPQQISGNTIYF.

This clone was seen only once. The V gene is TRBV1, the J gene TRBJ1-5. TRBV1 has pseudogene status. The CDR3 runs to 14 residues. The CDR3 loop reads CTSSQEYSNQPQHF. The CDR3 DNA reads as TGCACCAGCAGCCAAGAGTATAGCAATCAGCCCCAGCATTTT.

The genes are TRBV4-1 and TRBJ2-3; 7 bases match TRBD1. The CDR3 consists of 16 residues. The junction had 6 bases not matched to a gene; V was cut back by 0 bases and J by 3 bases. CDR1 is MGHRA and CDR2 is YSYEKL in the germline V gene. CDR3 coding DNA: TGCGCCAGCAGCCAAGAGTCAGGACAGGTTACAGATACGCAGTATTTT. Its translation is CASSQESGQVTDTQYF.

This sequence joins TRBV9 and TRBJ2-2; 11 bases agree with TRBD1. Unmatched junction bases numbered 11, after V lost 3 bases and J lost 4 bases. CDR1 and CDR2 (germline): SGDLS, YYNGEE. The CDR3 is made up of 18 amino acids. CDR3 region: CASSELPGQGDSTGELFF. The CDR3 coding sequence is TGTGCCAGCAGCGAGCTACCGGGACAGGGGGATAGCACCGGGGAGCTGTTTTTT. Drawing the rest from reference TRBV9 and TRBJ2-2, the complete variable domain is DSGVTQTPKHLITATGQRVTLRCSPRSGDLSVYWYQQSLDQGLQFLIQYYNGEERAKGNILERFSAQQFPDLHSELNLSSLELGDSALYFCASSELPGQGDSTGELFFGEGSRLTVL.

The J gene is TRBJ2-7, the V gene TRBV30, with a possible D match to TRBD1 (5 bases). The CDR3 length is 11 residues. Germline CDR1 and CDR2: GTSNPN and SVGIG (reference sequence). In DNA form, the CDR3 reads TGTGCGCTAGACAGTACCTACGAGCAGTACTTC. It specifies CALDSTYEQYF.

V gene TRBV5-6 combines with J gene TRBJ1-3, with D hard to call. Per the germline V gene, CDR1 is SGHDT and CDR2 is YYEEEE. The CDR3 contains 11 residues. Trimming took off 4 bases at V and 7 bases at J, with 6 bases between the two ends. CDR3 bases: TGTGCCAGCAGCCGTGGCAACACCATATATTTT. Protein product: CASSRGNTIYF.

As to this clone: One junction end does not reproduce the germline sequence, and a read error may be involved. The chain is built from TRBV7-9 and TRBJ2-5; D may be TRBD1 (6 bases). The CDR3 totals 17 residues. Germline assignment: CDR1 SEHNR and CDR2 FQNEAQ (reference sequence). CDR3 loop: CSSSLAKQGPYQETQYF. In DNA form, the CDR3 reads TGTTCCAGCAGCTTAGCGAAGCAGGGGCCCTACCAAGAGACCCAGTACTTC.

The rearrangement uses TRBV28 and TRBJ1-5, with TRBD1 as a possible D gene (5 bases). Per the germline V gene, CDR1 is MDHEN and CDR2 is SYDVKM. CDR3 length equals 13 residues. Trimming stripped 8 bases from V and 5 bases from J, with 13 bases between. CDR3 sequence reads: CASRTGTYQPQHF. DNA for the CDR3: TGTGCCAGCCGGACGGGGACTTATCAGCCCCAGCATTTT.

V and J are TRBV12-5 and TRBJ2-1; 7 nucleotides agree with TRBD1. After removal of 5 bases from V and 5 bases from J, the junction contained 9 bases not matched to a gene. This CDR3 contains 15 residues. Germline V lookup: CDR1 LGHNT, CDR2 FRNRAP. CDR3 nucleotide sequence: TGTGCTAGTGGTAGGGGGCGCGATACGGACAATGAGCAGTTCTTC. Its protein is CASGRGRDTDNEQFF.